Presented here are 22 T cell receptor beta chains from one specimen sequenced in a study of OX40 agonist ivuxolimab in advanced cancers. The table came from immunoSEQ multiplex PCR; TCRdb's copy has only in-frame clones and leaves some out. The sample comprises over 45,000 clones, roughly 92% of which are singletons, and approximately 18% rests with the top ten. This specimen was CD4+ or CD8+ T cells sorted from blood, taken in a trial of the OX40 agonist ivuxolimab. These receptors were obtained from an adult with an advanced solid tumor such as melanoma, head and neck, liver or kidney cancer.

This clone was recorded once. CDR3 residues: CASSLETYSYEQYF. In nucleotides, the CDR3 is TGTGCCAGCAGTCTAGAAACCTACTCCTACGAGCAGTACTTC. The V gene is TRBV28, the J gene TRBJ2-7; no reliable D call. CDR1 and CDR2 (germline): MDHEN, SYDVKM. The CDR3 has 14 amino acids. Trimming took off 5 bases at V and 0 bases at J, with 11 bases between the two ends.

CDR3 nucleotide sequence: TGTGCCAGCAGTGAATCCCGGGGGTACGAGCAGTACTTC. Its protein product is CASSESRGYEQYF. This rearrangement joins TRBV25-1 to TRBJ2-7; perhaps TRBD2 as D (6 bases). V shed 1 base and J shed 4 bases, with 8 bases lying between them. Germline values: CDR1 MGHDK, CDR2 SYGVNS. The CDR3 totals 13 residues.

The gene calls are TRBV19 and TRBJ2-7; no clear D. The CDR3 length is 13 residues. From germline, CDR1 is LNHDA and CDR2 SQIVND (reference sequence). V was cut by 4 bases and J by 2 bases, with 9 bases left in between. The CDR3 sequence is CASSSQEPYEQYF. DNA for the CDR3: TGTGCCAGTAGTAGCCAGGAACCCTACGAGCAGTACTTC.

The chain carries TRBV28 and TRBJ1-2; 9 bases line up with TRBD1. Germline CDR1 MDHEN, CDR2 SYDVKM. Trimming cost V 4 bases and J 2 bases; bases outside gene matches: 8. The CDR3 is 16 amino acids. The CDR3 is CASSSFRDRENYGYTF. DNA for the CDR3: TGTGCCAGCAGTTCCTTCCGGGACAGGGAGAACTATGGCTACACCTTC.

Of note for this clone: Other nucleotide sequences from this sample produce the same CDR3. V and J are TRBV7-9 and TRBJ2-7, with D hard to call. The CDR3 consists of 14 residues. The germline V and J ends were trimmed by 5 bases and 5 bases, with 16 bases remaining between them. Germline-derived CDR1 and CDR2 are SEHNR and FQNEAQ (reference sequence). CDR3 protein: CASSPVGGSDEQYF. The CDR3 region has the DNA TGTGCCAGCAGCCCGGTCGGCGGAAGCGACGAGCAGTACTTC. Full variable domain (missing parts from reference TRBV7-9 and TRBJ2-7): DTGVSQNPRHKITKRGQNVTFRCDPISEHNRLYWYRQTLGQGPEFLTYFQNEAQLEKSRLLSDRFSAERPKGSFSTLEIQRTEQGDSAMYLCASSPVGGSDEQYFGPGTRLTVT.

This clone was recorded once. The rearrangement uses TRBV6-5 and TRBJ2-1, with 9 bases identical to TRBD2. V lost 4 bases, J lost 10 bases, and 11 bases stayed unmatched. The CDR3 consists of 15 residues. Germline V gene data show CDR1 as MNHEY and CDR2 as SVGAGI. The CDR3 loop is CASSSSGIGLVEQFF. The CDR3 DNA reads TGTGCCAGCAGTTCTAGCGGGATTGGACTAGTGGAGCAGTTCTTC.

The chain's CDR3 is CATWGTVTDTQYF. CDR3 coding DNA: TGTGCCACCTGGGGGACAGTCACAGATACGCAGTATTTT. This chain uses TRBV28 with TRBJ2-3; TRBD1 matches 7 bases. V lost 10 bases, J lost 2 bases, and 6 bases stayed unmatched. Germline CDR1 is MDHEN and CDR2 is SYDVKM. The length of the CDR3 is 13 residues.

This chain uses TRBV4-3 with TRBJ1-2; D is unresolved. Germline CDR1 reads LGHNA; CDR2 reads YSLEER. The CDR3 is made up of 15 amino acids. Trimming shortened V by 6 bases and J by 0 bases, and 14 bases separated the two germline ends. CDR3 DNA: TGCGCCAGCAGTCAAAGCCACCAGGCTAACTATGGCTACACCTTC. This gives the protein CASSQSHQANYGYTF.

This clone was detected a few times. This chain connects TRBV18 to TRBJ1-5; D is undetermined. CDR3 size: 14 residues. In germline, CDR1 is KGHSH, CDR2 LQKENI. V dropped 3 bases and J dropped 0 bases, with 6 bases sitting between them. CDR3 sequence (DNA): TGTGCCAGCTCACCGGCGGATAGCAATCAGCCCCAGCATTTT. Its translation is CASSPADSNQPQHF. Using reference TRBV18 and TRBJ1-5 for the parts outside the CDR3, the full variable domain is NAGVMQNPRHLVRRRGQEARLRCSPMKGHSHVYWYRQLPEEGLKFMVYLQKENIIDESGMPKERFSAEFPKEGPSILRIQQVVRGDSAAYFCASSPADSNQPQHFGDGTRLSIL.

This rearrangement joins TRBV12-2 to TRBJ1-2; TRBD1 reflects the table's D call only, with no check against the DNA. TRBV12-2 is noted as a pseudogene. The CDR3 is made up of 16 amino acids. In DNA, the CDR3 is TGTGCAAGTCGCTTAGAGTCAACAGGGCACTACTTTGGCTACACCTTC. Its protein is CASRLESTGHYFGYTF.

The rearrangement uses TRBV4-3 and TRBJ2-5, with 8 nucleotides matching TRBD2. Germline values: CDR1 LGHNA, CDR2 YSLEER. J lost 5 bases, V lost 1 base, and 9 bases had no gene match. There are 16 residues in the CDR3. The CDR3 nucleotides read TGCGCCAGCAGCCAAGGGTGGCGGGAGGTCCGGGAGACCCAGTACTTC. This sequence encodes CASSQGWREVRETQYF.

This chain's CDR3 is CAIEGRTPFVYEQYF. In DNA, the CDR3 is TGTGCCATTGAGGGGCGGACGCCTTTTGTCTACGAGCAGTACTTC. This chain links TRBV11-3 with TRBJ2-7; D assignment may be TRBD1 or TRBD2 (5 bases each). The CDR3 runs to 15 residues. Trimming removed 10 bases at V and 3 bases at J, with 22 bases between. From germline, CDR1 is SGHNT and CDR2 YENEEA. Full variable domain (outside the CDR3, taken from reference TRBV11-3 and TRBJ2-7): EAGVVQSPRYKIIEKKQPVAFWCNPISGHNTLYWYLQNLGQGPELLIRYENEEAVDDSQLPKDRFSAERLKGVDSTLKIQPAELGDSAVYLCAIEGRTPFVYEQYFGPGTRLTVT.

The V gene is TRBV27, the J gene TRBJ2-1; 12 nucleotides agree with TRBD2. Looked up from germline, CDR1 is MNHEY and CDR2 is SMNVEV (reference sequence). V dropped 6 bases and J dropped 7; count of bases not matched to a gene: 13. This CDR3 has 17 residues. CDR3 loop: CASSPILAGGPENEQFF. The CDR3 nucleotides read TGTGCCAGCAGCCCAATTCTAGCGGGAGGGCCAGAGAATGAGCAGTTCTTC.

The CDR3 nucleotides are TGCGCCAGCAGCCAAGATGAAGAAGATACGCAGTATTTT. This sequence encodes CASSQDEEDTQYF. V is TRBV4-3 and J is TRBJ2-3; no clear D. This CDR3 spans 13 amino acids. Germline V CDR1 and CDR2: LGHNA, YSLEER. Trimming took 0 bases from V and 5 from J, leaving 6 bases between them.

The gene calls are TRBV10-3 and TRBJ2-7; 11 positions match TRBD2. From germline, CDR1 is ENHRY and CDR2 SYGVKD. This CDR3 has 16 residues. V shed 6 bases and J 2 bases; nucleotides not matched to a gene: 9. DNA for the CDR3: TGTGCCATCAGGGTAACTAGCGGGAGAACAGCCTACGAGCAGTACTTC. Protein sequence: CAIRVTSGRTAYEQYF.

The chain carries TRBV12-5 and TRBJ1-1; unclear D gene. Trimming removed 1 base at V and 4 bases at J, with 7 bases between. This CDR3 has 13 amino acids. The germline V gene has CDR1 LGHNT and CDR2 FRNRAP. The CDR3 loop is CASGLEWSTEAFF. In DNA, the CDR3 is TGTGCTAGTGGTTTGGAGTGGAGCACTGAAGCTTTCTTT.

J is TRBJ1-5 and V is TRBV19, with D perhaps matching TRBD1 (5 bases). Trimming cost V 9 bases and J 6 bases, with 21 bases left between them. The CDR3 is 15 amino acids. CDR1 is LNHDA, CDR2 SQIVND, per germline (reference sequence). CDR3 in DNA: TGTGCCAGCTATCAAGGGACGGGGCCGCGTCAGCCCCAGCATTTT. Its protein product is CASYQGTGPRQPQHF.

This chain links TRBV27 with TRBJ2-3; 7 bases are shared with TRBD2. V dropped 5 bases and J dropped 0; count of bases not matched to a gene: 8. The CDR3 is 16 amino acids. CDR1 MNHEY and CDR2 SMNVEV come from the germline V gene (reference sequence). The CDR3 sequence is CASSAGILASTDTQYF. The CDR3 DNA follows: TGTGCCAGCAGTGCCGGTATACTAGCGAGCACAGATACGCAGTATTTT.

This chain links TRBV29-1 with TRBJ1-2; 8 nucleotides align to TRBD1. The ends lost 7 bases at V and 7 bases at J; junction bases unmatched: 5. Germline-derived CDR1 and CDR2 are SQVTM and ANQGSEA. The CDR3 length is 11 residues. The CDR3: CSASTGVGYTF. The CDR3 DNA reads TGCAGCGCCTCGACAGGGGTTGGCTACACCTTC.

V gene TRBV5-6 combines with J gene TRBJ1-1; D unresolved. V was shortened by 4 bases and J by 2 bases, with 9 bases between the two germline ends. The length of the CDR3 is 13 residues. In germline, CDR1 is SGHDT, CDR2 YYEEEE. The CDR3 reads CASSPEGNTEAFF. CDR3 nucleotide sequence: TGTGCCAGCAGCCCTGAGGGCAACACTGAAGCTTTCTTT.

The chain links TRBV6-5 to TRBJ1-2; D possibly corresponds to TRBD1 (5 bases). Germline CDR1 is MNHEY and CDR2 is SVGAGI. The CDR3 loop spans 13 amino acids. V lost 5 bases and J lost 6, with 13 bases in between. CDR3 loop: CASSLPAGNGYTF. The CDR3 coding sequence is TGTGCCAGCAGTCTCCCTGCAGGGAATGGCTACACCTTC.

The chain links TRBV28 to TRBJ1-5; TRBD1 matches at 11 bases. This CDR3 spans 18 amino acids. CDR1 is MDHEN and CDR2 is SYDVKM in the germline V gene. Trimming removed 6 bases from V and 2 bases from J; junction bases left unmatched: 12. For the CDR3, the DNA is TGTGCCAGCAGCTCCTCGGACAGGGGGCCTCCGGGCAATCAGCCCCAGCATTTT. Residues: CASSSSDRGPPGNQPQHF.